These 28 T cell receptor beta chains were sequenced from one sample in a study of cytotoxic CD8 clonotypes in ibrutinib-treated CLL. Profiled with immunoSEQ multiplex PCR; TCRdb holds only in-frame clones, not every one. Of approximately 190,000 clones listed, 60% to 80% were seen once; the top ten hold about an eighth. This sample comprised PBMCs, obtained after 12 months of ibrutinib treatment. The receptors shown here come from a human donor with chronic lymphocytic leukemia.

The chain is built from TRBV11-3 and TRBJ2-1, with D hard to call. V lost 1 base and J lost 4, with 8 bases in between. The CDR3 spans 14 residues. CDR1 and CDR2 from the germline V gene are SGHNT and YENEEA. The CDR3 protein is CASSLGVRYNEQFF. The CDR3 DNA follows: TGTGCCAGCAGCTTAGGGGTGCGGTACAATGAGCAGTTCTTC.

The V call is TRBV5-1, the J call TRBJ2-7; D remains unclear. Trimming cost V 0 bases and J 0 bases, with 13 bases left between them. From germline, CDR1 is SGHRS and CDR2 YFSETQ. CDR3 length equals 16 residues. The CDR3 nucleotides are TGCGCCAGCAGCTTGGCCTTCGGTCTAGGCTCCTACGAGCAGTACTTC. It yields the protein CASSLAFGLGSYEQYF.

A few counts support this clone. The genes are TRBV11-2 and TRBJ1-2; D possibly corresponds to TRBD1 (5 bases). Trimming removed 4 bases at V and 4 bases at J, with 13 bases between. CDR3 length: 14 amino acids. Germline V gene sequence: CDR1 SGHAT, CDR2 FQNNGV. In nucleotides, the CDR3 is TGTGCCAGCAGCTCGATCAGGGATGGCTATGGCTACACCTTC. It yields the protein CASSSIRDGYGYTF. Based on the CDR3 plus reference TRBV11-2 and TRBJ1-2, the full variable domain is EAGVAQSPRYKIIEKRQSVAFWCNPISGHATLYWYQQILGQGPKLLIQFQNNGVVDDSQLPKDRFSAERLKGVDSTLKIQPAKLEDSAVYLCASSSIRDGYGYTFGSGTRLTVV.

The table lists this clone with a few counts. The V gene is TRBV7-3, the J gene TRBJ2-1; tentative D call: TRBD2 (6 bases). Trimming took off 4 bases at V and 10 bases at J, with 14 bases between the two ends. The V gene's germline CDR1 is SGHTA and CDR2 FQGTGA. CDR3 length: 13 amino acids. CDR3 sequence (DNA): TGTGCCAGCAGCTGGGTGGGGAGCGGGGAGCAGTTCTTC. Protein sequence: CASSWVGSGEQFF.

The V gene is TRBV6-5, the J gene TRBJ2-1; 7 nucleotides line up with TRBD2. Germline V gene lookup returns CDR1 MNHEY and CDR2 SVGAGI. The CDR3 covers 15 residues. Trimming took 0 bases from V and 7 from J; bases not matched to a gene: 6. The DNA for the CDR3 is TGTGCCAGCAGTTACTCATTCGGGGGGAGGAATGAGCAGTTCTTC. The encoded protein is CASSYSFGGRNEQFF.

The chain recombines TRBV18 with TRBJ2-1; D not resolved. The CDR3 totals 13 residues. The V end was cut by 1 base, the J end by 6 bases, with 7 bases between. CDR1 is KGHSH, CDR2 LQKENI, per germline. Here the CDR3 DNA reads TGTGCCAGCTCACCACAGAGTAGCAATGAGCAGTTCTTC. This encodes CASSPQSSNEQFF.

The chain combines TRBV5-1 with TRBJ2-6, with 8 bases lining up with TRBD1. J lost 0 bases, V lost 4 bases, and 12 bases had no gene match. Germline V gene sequence: CDR1 SGHRS, CDR2 YFSETQ. The CDR3 is 19 amino acids. The CDR3 DNA follows: TGCGCCAGCAGCCGGCCGGGCGGACAGGGCATCTCTGGGGCCAACGTCCTGACTTTC. It translates to CASSRPGGQGISGANVLTF. The full variable domain, completed using reference TRBV5-1 and TRBJ2-6, is KAGVTQTPRYLIKTRGQQVTLSCSPISGHRSVSWYQQTPGQGLQFLFEYFSETQRNKGNFPGRFSGRQFSNSRSEMNVSTLELGDSALYLCASSRPGGQGISGANVLTFGAGSRLTVL.

This clone showed up just a few times. The rearrangement joins TRBV6-1 to TRBJ2-7; D perhaps matches TRBD2 (5 bases). CDR3 size: 13 residues. Germline values: CDR1 MNHNS, CDR2 SASEGT. V gave up 4 bases and J gave up 2 bases, with 9 bases separating them. The CDR3 DNA reads as TGTGCCAGCAGTGGAACGGGGACCTACGAGCAGTACTTC. This encodes CASSGTGTYEQYF.

This clone has a handful of counts. This chain's CDR3 is CATEGQDSYEQYF. DNA for the CDR3: TGTGCCACCGAGGGACAGGACTCCTACGAGCAGTACTTC. The rearrangement links TRBV11-2 to TRBJ2-7, with 8 positions matching TRBD1. Unmatched junction bases numbered 5, after V lost 10 bases and J lost 0 bases. The CDR3 totals 13 residues. In germline, CDR1 is SGHAT, CDR2 FQNNGV. The full variable domain, rest sourced from reference TRBV11-2 and TRBJ2-7, is EAGVAQSPRYKIIEKRQSVAFWCNPISGHATLYWYQQILGQGPKLLIQFQNNGVVDDSQLPKDRFSAERLKGVDSTLKIQPAKLEDSAVYLCATEGQDSYEQYFGPGTRLTVT.

A few counts support this clone. This chain links TRBV29-1 with TRBJ1-2; 9 bases are a match to TRBD1. This CDR3 is built from 12 residues. Germline V CDR1 and CDR2: SQVTM, ANQGSEA. Unmatched junction bases numbered 6, after V lost 6 bases and J lost 7 bases. CDR3 protein: CSVGTGWVGYTF. In DNA form, the CDR3 reads TGCAGCGTGGGGACAGGGTGGGTTGGCTACACCTTC.

The J gene is TRBJ1-1, the V gene TRBV10-1; tentative D call: TRBD1 (5 bases). V dropped 5 bases and J dropped 1 base, with 14 bases sitting between them. The CDR3 is made up of 15 amino acids. Germline V CDR1 and CDR2: WNHNN, SYGVQD (reference sequence). CDR3 loop: CASSPGRERNTEAFF. CDR3 DNA sequence: TGCGCCAGCAGTCCAGGGAGGGAGAGGAACACTGAAGCTTTCTTT.

This rearrangement joins TRBV7-2 to TRBJ1-2; D is ambiguous. V was shortened by 1 base and J by 7 bases, with 4 bases between the two germline ends. Germline V CDR1 and CDR2: SGHTA, FQGNSA. The CDR3 totals 11 residues. For the CDR3, the DNA is TGTGCCAGCAGCTTAGTTGGTGGCTACACCTTC. Protein sequence: CASSLVGGYTF.

This clone was seen a few times. The J gene is TRBJ2-3, the V gene TRBV5-1; tentative D call: TRBD2 (6 bases). The CDR3 loop spans 15 amino acids. Trimming left V 4 bases short and J 6 bases short, with 18 bases between. Germline CDR1 SGHRS, CDR2 YFSETQ. CDR3 DNA sequence: TGCGCCAGCAGCGCGGGGTGGCAGGGTTCTGATACGCAGTATTTT. Translated: CASSAGWQGSDTQYF. Combining the CDR3 with reference TRBV5-1 and TRBJ2-3 gives the whole variable domain KAGVTQTPRYLIKTRGQQVTLSCSPISGHRSVSWYQQTPGQGLQFLFEYFSETQRNKGNFPGRFSGRQFSNSRSEMNVSTLELGDSALYLCASSAGWQGSDTQYFGPGTRLTVL.

V gene TRBV15 combines with J gene TRBJ1-5; no clear D gene. This CDR3 comprises 15 residues. V was cut by 0 bases and J by 7 bases, with 13 bases left in between. Germline loops: CDR1 LNHNV, CDR2 YYDKDF (reference sequence). The CDR3 nucleotides are TGTGCCACCAGCAGAGATAGAGGGCTGGGGCAGCCCCAGCATTTT. Translation gives CATSRDRGLGQPQHF.

The rearrangement links TRBV27 to TRBJ2-7, with D perhaps TRBD1 (5 bases). The germline V and J ends were trimmed by 1 base and 4 bases, with 11 bases remaining between them. In germline, CDR1 is MNHEY, CDR2 SMNVEV (reference sequence). This CDR3 spans 14 amino acids. The DNA for the CDR3 is TGTGCCAGCAGTTTATTCGACAGACCTTACGAGCAGTACTTC. It is translated as CASSLFDRPYEQYF.

This sequence joins TRBV29-1 and TRBJ2-3; D remains ambiguous. CDR1 SQVTM and CDR2 ANQGSEA come from the germline V gene. The length of the CDR3 is 11 residues. The V end lost 7 bases, the J end lost 1 base, and 6 bases lay between the germline ends. The CDR3 bases are TGCAGCGGGTTACGCACAGATACGCAGTATTTT. Protein sequence: CSGLRTDTQYF.

The chain carries TRBV5-1 and TRBJ2-1, with 12 bases aligning to TRBD2. This CDR3 contains 15 residues. The germline V gene has CDR1 SGHRS and CDR2 YFSETQ. V was pared by 0 bases and J by 14 bases, with 9 bases of the junction left unmatched. CDR3 sequence: CASSLDLAGGPSKFF. The DNA for the CDR3 is TGCGCCAGCAGCTTGGATCTAGCGGGAGGGCCGAGCAAGTTCTTC.

V usage is TRBV11-2 and J usage is TRBJ1-3; possible D gene TRBD1, 5 bases. This CDR3 spans 16 amino acids. CDR1 is SGHAT, CDR2 FQNNGV, per germline. Trimming removed 5 bases at V and 9 bases at J, with 23 bases between. CDR3: CASSPSPPGSGVTIYF. In DNA form, the CDR3 reads TGTGCCAGCAGCCCAAGCCCTCCAGGGTCTGGGGTCACCATATATTTT.

The genes are TRBV5-1 and TRBJ2-1, with D unclear. The CDR3 contains 14 residues. Trimming left V 0 bases short and J 6 bases short, with 10 bases between. Germline CDR1 is SGHRS and CDR2 is YFSETQ. The chain's CDR3 is CASSLVVESNEQFF. The CDR3 bases are TGCGCCAGCAGCTTGGTGGTCGAAAGCAATGAGCAGTTCTTC. Using reference TRBV5-1 and TRBJ2-1 for the parts outside the CDR3, the full variable domain is KAGVTQTPRYLIKTRGQQVTLSCSPISGHRSVSWYQQTPGQGLQFLFEYFSETQRNKGNFPGRFSGRQFSNSRSEMNVSTLELGDSALYLCASSLVVESNEQFFGPGTRLTVL.

The rearrangement uses TRBV27 and TRBJ1-2, with a possible D match to TRBD1 (6 bases). The CDR3 loop spans 14 amino acids. The germline V gene has CDR1 MNHEY and CDR2 SMNVEV (reference sequence). Between the trimmed V and J ends, which lost 5 bases and 3 bases, there was a span of 13 bases. DNA for the CDR3: TGTGCCAGCAGTACCCAGACAGGTGACTATGGCTACACCTTC. Translating it yields CASSTQTGDYGYTF.

The chain employs TRBV7-9 and TRBJ2-1; D may correspond to TRBD1 or TRBD2 (6 bases each). Trimming shortened V by 2 bases and J by 8 bases, and 13 bases separated the two germline ends. The CDR3 spans 14 residues. Germline V lookup: CDR1 SEHNR, CDR2 FQNEAQ (reference sequence). The chain's CDR3 is CASSLRAEGDEQFF. In DNA form, the CDR3 reads TGTGCCAGCAGCTTAAGGGCGGAGGGGGATGAGCAGTTCTTC.

The V and J genes are TRBV7-9 and TRBJ2-7, with TRBD2 identical over 11 bases. The germline V gene has CDR1 SEHNR and CDR2 FQNEAQ (reference sequence). This CDR3 contains 15 residues. Losses at the gene ends were 8 bases for V and 0 bases for J; bases not matched to a gene: 6. The DNA of the CDR3 is TGTGCCAGCCAGATAGCGGGAGGGATCTCCTACGAGCAGTACTTC. Amino acid sequence: CASQIAGGISYEQYF.

The chain uses TRBV6-5 and TRBJ2-7; D call uncertain. Trimming took 0 bases from V and 3 from J, leaving 12 bases between them. Germline V lookup: CDR1 MNHEY, CDR2 SVGAGI. The CDR3 has 15 residues. The CDR3 loop reads CASSYSTAEFYEQYF. The CDR3 bases are TGTGCCAGCAGTTACTCGACGGCGGAGTTCTACGAGCAGTACTTC.

Only a few counts were recorded for this clone. This rearrangement joins TRBV5-4 to TRBJ1-2; 8 positions match TRBD1. Germline V gene sequence: CDR1 SGHNT, CDR2 YYREEE (reference sequence). V was pared by 0 bases and J by 6 bases, with 10 bases of the junction left unmatched. This CDR3 is built from 16 residues. DNA of the CDR3: TGTGCCAGCAGCTTGGCGCGGGGCCAGGGGGCCGATGGCTACACCTTC. Translating gives CASSLARGQGADGYTF.

The V and J genes are TRBV11-2 and TRBJ2-5; TRBD1 aligns across 9 bases. Germline V gene sequence: CDR1 SGHAT, CDR2 FQNNGV. This CDR3 is built from 15 residues. V lost 5 bases to trimming and J lost 4 bases; unmatched junction nucleotides: 8. CDR3 DNA sequence: TGTGCCAGCAGCCACGGACAGGGGTCCGCAGAGACCCAGTACTTC. It is translated as CASSHGQGSAETQYF.

The chain uses TRBV6-6 and TRBJ1-1; the D gene is possibly TRBD1 (5 bases). V shed 2 bases and J shed 4 bases, with 17 bases lying between them. CDR3 size: 16 residues. The germline V gene encodes CDR1 MNHNY and CDR2 SVGAGI (reference sequence). CDR3 loop: CASSYPRVGGSTEAFF. In nucleotides, the CDR3 is TGTGCCAGCAGTTACCCACGGGTGGGGGGGAGCACTGAAGCTTTCTTT.

The rearrangement uses TRBV28 and TRBJ1-1, with 10 bases aligning to TRBD1. V gave up 4 bases and J gave up 3 bases; unmatched junction bases: 5. Germline CDR1 MDHEN, CDR2 SYDVKM. There are 15 residues in the CDR3. CDR3 loop: CASSYRTGGHTEAFF. CDR3 nucleotides: TGTGCCAGCAGTTACCGGACAGGGGGGCACACTGAAGCTTTCTTT.

The CDR3 nucleotides are TGTGCCAGCAGTCTTTCCGGGACAGGTCTCACTGAAGCTTTCTTT. Translated: CASSLSGTGLTEAFF. This rearrangement joins TRBV27 to TRBJ1-1; 8 bases are a match to TRBD1. CDR1 is MNHEY, CDR2 SMNVEV, per germline (reference sequence). The J segment lost 4 bases and the V segment lost 5 bases, leaving 9 bases of the junction unmatched. This CDR3 has 15 amino acids.